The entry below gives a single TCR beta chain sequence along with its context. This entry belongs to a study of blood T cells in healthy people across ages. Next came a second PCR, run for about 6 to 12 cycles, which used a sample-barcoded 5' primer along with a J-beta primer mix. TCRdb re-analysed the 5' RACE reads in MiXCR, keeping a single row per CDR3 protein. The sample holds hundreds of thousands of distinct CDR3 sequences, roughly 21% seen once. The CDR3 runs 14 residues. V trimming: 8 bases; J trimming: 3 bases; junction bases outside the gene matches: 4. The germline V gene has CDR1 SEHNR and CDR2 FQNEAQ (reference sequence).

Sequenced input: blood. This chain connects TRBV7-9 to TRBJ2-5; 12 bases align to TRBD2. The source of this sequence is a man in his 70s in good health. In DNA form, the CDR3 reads TGTGCCAGCGTCAGGACTAGCGGGAAAGAGACCCAGTACTTC. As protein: CASVRTSGKETQYF.